This T cell receptor (beta chain) was observed in a study of shared clonotypes between healthy human individuals. Study results and caveats: Some naive CD4 clonotypes, roughly 4.7%, turned up in common across several donors. As a rule, naive subsets had a larger estimated richness than memory subsets.

In regard to this clone: Its antigen is unidentified. Other DNA sequences in this specimen translate into the identical CDR3.

On sorted subsets, replicate PCRs used 150 to 250 ng DNA, or 30,000 or so T cell genomes. The protocol was immunoSEQ multiplex PCR, while the TCRdb copy is restricted to in-frame clones and leaves out a portion. This sample has about 2.4 million clones; more than 85% occur once, and the top ten carry roughly 0.39%. Germline V gene lookup returns CDR1 KGHSH and CDR2 LQKENI. The length of the CDR3 is 14 residues. V was pared by 2 bases and J by 5 bases, with 3 bases of the junction left unmatched. CD4+ cell separation produced CD45RA+ naive and CD45RA-negative memory subsets. This clonotype originated in a man in his late teens or twenties in good health. Some clones in this sample may be carry-over from other donors' samples. The chain combines TRBV18 with TRBJ2-5, with 9 nucleotides matching TRBD2. Sequenced sample: naive CD4+ T cells from PBMCs. Subset described: CD45RA+ positively selected. The CDR3 DNA is TGTGCCAGCTCACCATTCGCGGGAGGGGAGACCCAGTACTTC. Translation: CASSPFAGGETQYF.